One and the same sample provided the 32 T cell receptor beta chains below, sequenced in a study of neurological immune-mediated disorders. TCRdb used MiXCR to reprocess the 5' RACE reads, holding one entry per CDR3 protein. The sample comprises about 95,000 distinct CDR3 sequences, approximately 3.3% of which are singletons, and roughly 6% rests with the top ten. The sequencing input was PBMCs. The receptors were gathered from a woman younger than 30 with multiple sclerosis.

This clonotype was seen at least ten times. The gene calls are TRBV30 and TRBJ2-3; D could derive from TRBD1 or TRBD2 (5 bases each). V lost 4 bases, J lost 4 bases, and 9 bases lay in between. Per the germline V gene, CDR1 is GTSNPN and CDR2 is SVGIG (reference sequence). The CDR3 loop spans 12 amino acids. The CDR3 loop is CAWKKGPDTQYF. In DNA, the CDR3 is TGTGCCTGGAAAAAGGGACCAGATACGCAGTATTTT.

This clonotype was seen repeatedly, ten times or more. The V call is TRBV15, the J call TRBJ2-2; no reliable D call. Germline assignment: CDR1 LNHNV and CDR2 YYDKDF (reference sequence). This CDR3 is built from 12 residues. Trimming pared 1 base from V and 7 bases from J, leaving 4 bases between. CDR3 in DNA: TGTGCCACCAGCAGAGCAAACGGGGAGCTGTTTTTT. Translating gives CATSRANGELFF.

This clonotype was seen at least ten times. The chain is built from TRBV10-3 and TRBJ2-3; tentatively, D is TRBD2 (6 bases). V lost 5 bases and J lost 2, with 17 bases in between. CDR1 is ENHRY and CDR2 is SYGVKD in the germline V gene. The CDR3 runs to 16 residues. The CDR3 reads CAISPRPAGLTDTQYF. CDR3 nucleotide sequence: TGTGCCATCAGTCCAAGACCGGCGGGGCTCACAGATACGCAGTATTTT.

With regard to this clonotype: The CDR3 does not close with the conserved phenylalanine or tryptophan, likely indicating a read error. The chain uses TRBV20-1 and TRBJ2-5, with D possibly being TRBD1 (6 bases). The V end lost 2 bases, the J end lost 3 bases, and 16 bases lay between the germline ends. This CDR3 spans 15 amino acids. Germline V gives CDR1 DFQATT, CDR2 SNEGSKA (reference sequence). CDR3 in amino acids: CSARPLQGREETQYN. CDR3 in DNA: TGCAGTGCTAGACCCCTACAGGGCCGGGAAGAGACCCAGTACAAC.

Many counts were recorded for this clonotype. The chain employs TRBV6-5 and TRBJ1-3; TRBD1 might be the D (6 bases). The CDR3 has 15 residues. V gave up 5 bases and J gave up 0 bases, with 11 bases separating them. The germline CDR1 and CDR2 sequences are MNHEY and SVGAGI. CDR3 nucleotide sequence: TGTGCCAGCAGTCACGACAGGAGCTCTGGAAACACCATATATTTT. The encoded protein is CASSHDRSSGNTIYF.

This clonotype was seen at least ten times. The CDR3 nucleotides read TGTGCCACCATGAGAGCCCCGGACAGGGTACAAGAGACCCAGTACTTC. It yields the protein CATMRAPDRVQETQYF. The chain is built from TRBV2 and TRBJ2-5; 8 bases are shared with TRBD1. This CDR3 has 16 amino acids. Looked up from germline, CDR1 is SNHLY and CDR2 is FYNNEI. With V trimmed by 10 bases and J by 2 bases, 15 bases remained unmatched.

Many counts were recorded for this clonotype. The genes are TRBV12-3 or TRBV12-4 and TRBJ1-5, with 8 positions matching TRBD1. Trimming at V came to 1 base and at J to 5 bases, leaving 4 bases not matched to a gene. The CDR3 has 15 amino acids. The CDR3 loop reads CASSLGGTGDQPQHF. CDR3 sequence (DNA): TGTGCCAGCAGTTTAGGGGGGACAGGTGATCAGCCCCAGCATTTT.

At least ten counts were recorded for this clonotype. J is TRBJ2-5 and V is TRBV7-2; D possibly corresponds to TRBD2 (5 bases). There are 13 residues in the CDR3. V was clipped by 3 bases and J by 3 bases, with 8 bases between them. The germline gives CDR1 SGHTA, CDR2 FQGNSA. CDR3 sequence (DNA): TGTGCCAGCAGCTTCTTCGGGGAAGAGACCCAGTACTTC. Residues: CASSFFGEETQYF.

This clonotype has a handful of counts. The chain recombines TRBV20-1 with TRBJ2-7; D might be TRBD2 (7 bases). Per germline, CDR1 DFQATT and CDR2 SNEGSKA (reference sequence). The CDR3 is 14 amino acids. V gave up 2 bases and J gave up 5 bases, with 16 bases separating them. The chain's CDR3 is CSARRGLGGDEQYF. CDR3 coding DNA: TGCAGTGCTAGACGTGGACTAGGGGGAGACGAGCAGTACTTC.

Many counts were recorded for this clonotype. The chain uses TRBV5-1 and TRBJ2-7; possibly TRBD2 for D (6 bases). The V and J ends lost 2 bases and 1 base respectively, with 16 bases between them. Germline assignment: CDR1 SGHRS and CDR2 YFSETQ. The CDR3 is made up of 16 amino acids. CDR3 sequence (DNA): TGCGCCAGCAGCTTAACGCGGGACCGCGGTTCCTACGAGCAGTACTTC. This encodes CASSLTRDRGSYEQYF.

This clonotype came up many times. CDR3 nucleotide sequence: TGTGCCAGCACGGGACAGGGGTCGCTTGGCACTGAAGCTTTCTTT. Residues: CASTGQGSLGTEAFF. This chain joins TRBV6-1 and TRBJ1-1; TRBD1 aligns across 10 bases. The CDR3 has 15 residues. Trimming took 7 bases from V and 4 from J; bases not matched to a gene: 9. The germline gives CDR1 MNHNS, CDR2 SASEGT.

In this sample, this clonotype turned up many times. The CDR3 here is CATSLGGTADEQYF. CDR3 in DNA: TGTGCCACCAGCCTGGGCGGGACAGCGGATGAGCAGTACTTC. The chain uses TRBV15 and TRBJ2-7; D is perhaps TRBD1 (7 bases). V was cut by 5 bases and J by 7 bases, with 18 bases left in between. Germline V gene lookup returns CDR1 LNHNV and CDR2 YYDKDF (reference sequence). The length of the CDR3 is 14 residues.

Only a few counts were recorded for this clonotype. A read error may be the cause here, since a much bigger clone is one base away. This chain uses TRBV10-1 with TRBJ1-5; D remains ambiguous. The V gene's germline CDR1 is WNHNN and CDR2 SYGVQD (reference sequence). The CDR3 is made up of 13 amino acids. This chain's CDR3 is CARGPRAEQHQHF. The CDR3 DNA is TGCGCCAGAGGTCCAAGGGCGGAACAGCACCAGCATTTT.

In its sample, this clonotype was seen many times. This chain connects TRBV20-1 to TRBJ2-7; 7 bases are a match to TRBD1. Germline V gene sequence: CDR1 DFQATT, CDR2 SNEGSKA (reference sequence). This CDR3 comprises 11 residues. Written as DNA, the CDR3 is TGCAGCGGGACAGAGGCTTACGAGCAGTACTTC. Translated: CSGTEAYEQYF.

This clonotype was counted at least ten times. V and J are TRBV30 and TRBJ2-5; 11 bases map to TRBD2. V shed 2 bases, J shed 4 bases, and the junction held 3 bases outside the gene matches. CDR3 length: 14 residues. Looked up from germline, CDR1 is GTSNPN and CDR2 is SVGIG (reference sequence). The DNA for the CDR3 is TGTGCCTGGAGTATAGCGGGAGGGGGAGAGACCCAGTACTTC. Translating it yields CAWSIAGGGETQYF.

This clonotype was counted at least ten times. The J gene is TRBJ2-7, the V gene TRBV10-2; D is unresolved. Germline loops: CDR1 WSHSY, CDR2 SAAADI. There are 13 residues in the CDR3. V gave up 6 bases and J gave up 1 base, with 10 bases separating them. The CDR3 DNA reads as TGCGCCAGCAGGACTTCCCTTTCCTACGAGCAGTACTTC. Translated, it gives CASRTSLSYEQYF.

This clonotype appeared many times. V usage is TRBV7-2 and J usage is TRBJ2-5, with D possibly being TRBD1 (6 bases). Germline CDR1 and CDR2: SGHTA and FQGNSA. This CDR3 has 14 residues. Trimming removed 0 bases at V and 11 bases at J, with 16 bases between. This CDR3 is CASSLAWVMGTQYF. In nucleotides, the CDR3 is TGTGCCAGCAGCTTAGCTTGGGTAATGGGGACACAGTACTTC.

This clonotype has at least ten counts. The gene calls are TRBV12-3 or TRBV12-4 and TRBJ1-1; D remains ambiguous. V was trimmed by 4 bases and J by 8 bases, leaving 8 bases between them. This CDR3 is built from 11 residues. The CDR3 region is CASSWSSEAFF. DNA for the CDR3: TGTGCCAGCAGTTGGAGTTCCGAAGCTTTCTTT.

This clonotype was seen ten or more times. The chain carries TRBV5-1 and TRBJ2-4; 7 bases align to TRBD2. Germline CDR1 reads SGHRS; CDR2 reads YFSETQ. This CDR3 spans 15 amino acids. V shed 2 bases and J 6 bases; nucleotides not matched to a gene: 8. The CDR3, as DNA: TGCGCCAGCAGCTTCGTAGGGGCTAGCGGAAACATTCAGTACTTC. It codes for CASSFVGASGNIQYF.

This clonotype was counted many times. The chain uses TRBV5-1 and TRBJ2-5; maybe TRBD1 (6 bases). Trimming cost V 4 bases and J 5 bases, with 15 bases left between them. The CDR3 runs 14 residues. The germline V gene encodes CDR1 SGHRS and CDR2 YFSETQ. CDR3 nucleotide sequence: TGCGCCAGCAGCAGAGACGCTCAGGGGGAGACCCAGTACTTC. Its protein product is CASSRDAQGETQYF.

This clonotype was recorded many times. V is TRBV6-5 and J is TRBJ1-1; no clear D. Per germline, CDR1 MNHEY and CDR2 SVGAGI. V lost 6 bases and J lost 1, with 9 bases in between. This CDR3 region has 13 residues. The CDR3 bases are TGTGCCAGCAGGCTGGTGGAGAACACTGAAGCTTTCTTT. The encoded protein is CASRLVENTEAFF.

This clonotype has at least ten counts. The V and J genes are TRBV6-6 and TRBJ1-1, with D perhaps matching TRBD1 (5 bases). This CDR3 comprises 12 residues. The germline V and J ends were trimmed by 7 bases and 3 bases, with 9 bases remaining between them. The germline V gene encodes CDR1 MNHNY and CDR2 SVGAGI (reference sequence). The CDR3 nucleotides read TGTGCCAGCACCGTGACAGACACTGAAGCTTTCTTT. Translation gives CASTVTDTEAFF.

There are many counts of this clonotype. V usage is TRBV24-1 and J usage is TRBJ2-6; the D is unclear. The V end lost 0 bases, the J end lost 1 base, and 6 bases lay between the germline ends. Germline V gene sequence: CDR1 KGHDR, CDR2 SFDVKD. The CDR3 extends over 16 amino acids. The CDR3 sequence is CATSDLSVSGANVLTF. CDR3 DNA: TGTGCCACCAGTGATTTGTCCGTTTCTGGGGCCAACGTCCTGACTTTC.

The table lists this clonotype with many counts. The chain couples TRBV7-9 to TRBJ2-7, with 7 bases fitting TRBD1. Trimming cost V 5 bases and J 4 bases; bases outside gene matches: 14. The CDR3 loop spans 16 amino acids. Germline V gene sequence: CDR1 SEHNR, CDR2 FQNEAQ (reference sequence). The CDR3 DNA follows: TGTGCCAGCAGCGGGGGCCGGGACAGCCAAACTTACGAGCAGTACTTC. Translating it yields CASSGGRDSQTYEQYF.

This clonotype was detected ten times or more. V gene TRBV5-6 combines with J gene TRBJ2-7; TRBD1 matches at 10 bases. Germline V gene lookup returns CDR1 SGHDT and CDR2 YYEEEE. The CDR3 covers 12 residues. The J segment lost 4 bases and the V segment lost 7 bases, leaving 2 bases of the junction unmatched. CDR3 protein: CASGDRGYEQYF. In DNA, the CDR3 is TGTGCCAGCGGGGACAGGGGATACGAGCAGTACTTC.

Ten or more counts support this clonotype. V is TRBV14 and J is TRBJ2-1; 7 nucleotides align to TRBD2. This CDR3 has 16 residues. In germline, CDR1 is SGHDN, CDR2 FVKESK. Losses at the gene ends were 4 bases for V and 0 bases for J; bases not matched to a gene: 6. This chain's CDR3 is CASSRAPGGSYNEQFF. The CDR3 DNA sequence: TGTGCCAGCAGCCGGGCTCCGGGAGGCTCCTACAATGAGCAGTTCTTC. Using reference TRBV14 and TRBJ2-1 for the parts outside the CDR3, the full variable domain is EAGVTQFPSHSVIEKGQTVTLRCDPISGHDNLYWYRRVMGKEIKFLLHFVKESKQDESGMPNNRFLAERTGGTYSTLKVQPAELEDSGVYFCASSRAPGGSYNEQFFGPGTRLTVL.

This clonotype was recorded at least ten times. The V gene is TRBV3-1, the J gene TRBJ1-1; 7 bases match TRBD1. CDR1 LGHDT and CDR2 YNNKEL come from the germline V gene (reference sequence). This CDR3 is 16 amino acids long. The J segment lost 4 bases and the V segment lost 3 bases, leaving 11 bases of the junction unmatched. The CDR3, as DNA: TGTGCCAGCAGCCATCCGACAGGGCGTGGAGGCACTGAAGCTTTCTTT. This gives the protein CASSHPTGRGGTEAFF.

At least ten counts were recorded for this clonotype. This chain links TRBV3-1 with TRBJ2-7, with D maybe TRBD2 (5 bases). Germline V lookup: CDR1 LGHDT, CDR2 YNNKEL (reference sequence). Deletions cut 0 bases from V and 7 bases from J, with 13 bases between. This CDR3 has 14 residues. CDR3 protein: CASSQDLRAREQYF. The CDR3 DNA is TGTGCCAGCAGCCAAGATTTGAGGGCCCGGGAGCAGTACTTC.

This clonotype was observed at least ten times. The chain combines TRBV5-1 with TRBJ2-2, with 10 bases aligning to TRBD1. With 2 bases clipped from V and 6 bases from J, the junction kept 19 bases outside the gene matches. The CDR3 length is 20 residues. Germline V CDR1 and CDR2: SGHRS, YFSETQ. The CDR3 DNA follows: TGCGCCAGCAGCTTACCGGGACAGGGGCCCGGGGTTGAGTACCCCGGGGAGCTGTTTTTT. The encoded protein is CASSLPGQGPGVEYPGELFF.

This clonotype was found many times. CDR3 in DNA: TGCGCCAGCAGCTTGACAGGGACCCTCCACGAGCAGTACTTC. Residues: CASSLTGTLHEQYF. The rearrangement joins TRBV5-1 to TRBJ2-7, with a possible D match to TRBD1 (6 bases). CDR1 is SGHRS and CDR2 is YFSETQ in the germline V gene. Trimming took off 1 base at V and 5 bases at J, with 13 bases between the two ends. This CDR3 has 14 amino acids.

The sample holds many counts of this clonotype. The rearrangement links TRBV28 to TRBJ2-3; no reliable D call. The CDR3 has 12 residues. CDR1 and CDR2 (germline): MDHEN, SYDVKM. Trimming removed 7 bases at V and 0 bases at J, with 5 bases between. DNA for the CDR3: TGTGCCAGCACTGGGAGCACAGATACGCAGTATTTT. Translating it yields CASTGSTDTQYF.

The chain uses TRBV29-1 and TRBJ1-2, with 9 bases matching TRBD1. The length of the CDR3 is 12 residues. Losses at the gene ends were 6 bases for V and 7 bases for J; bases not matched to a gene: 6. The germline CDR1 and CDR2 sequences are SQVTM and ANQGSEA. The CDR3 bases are TGCAGCGTCGGACAGGGGTCCCCTGGCTACACCTTC. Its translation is CSVGQGSPGYTF.